This TCR beta chain emerged from a study of T cell changes during pregnancy in multiple sclerosis. In germline, CDR1 is MGHRA, CDR2 YSYEKL. The CDR3 extends over 14 amino acids. V was clipped by 0 bases and J by 4 bases, with 10 bases between them. Method: immunoSEQ multiplex PCR; TCRdb's copy keeps in-frame clones and lacks some. The profile covers about 8,500 clones, with 87% appearing a single time and 10% taken by the ten largest. The sequence was obtained from a female donor in good health, enrolled as a control in a pregnancy study. The V and J genes are TRBV4-1 and TRBJ2-7; D gene uncertain. Sequenced material: CD8+ T cells from peripheral blood mononuclear cells, taken in the first trimester of pregnancy. The CDR3 bases are TGCGCCAGCAGCCAAGACAGGTTTTTTTACGAGCAGTACTTC. It encodes CASSQDRFFYEQYF.